These T cell receptor beta chains were read from a single sample in a study of T cells after yellow fever vaccination. Using its own MiXCR run on the 5' RACE reads, TCRdb lists one record per CDR3 protein. The sample carries about 220,000 distinct CDR3 sequences, approximately 3.2% recorded once. Sequencing was performed on CD4+ T cells sorted from PBMCs, taken 10 days after the yellow fever booster vaccination. Source of these receptors: a man aged 18 to 35 who received the YFV17D yellow fever vaccine. The CDR3 runs from the conserved cysteine through the conserved F or W. D genes are given only for firm matches. Expanded clones are given a class, and other clones once, few, many or no size at all.

TRBV9	TRBD2	TRBJ2-3	few	CASSADPFPAGGTDTQYF	TGTGCCAGCAGCGCGGACCCCTTTCCAGCGGGGGGCACAGATACGCAGTATTTT
TRBV7-2	TRBD1	TRBJ1-6	.	CASSGGGTGASPLHF	TGTGCCAGCAGCGGGGGGGGGACAGGGGCTTCACCCCTCCACTTT
TRBV11-2	.	TRBJ2-3	many	CASSLRQTTDTQYF	TGTGCCAGCAGCTTAAGGCAGACCACAGATACGCAGTATTTT
TRBV5-1	.	TRBJ2-1	many	CASKDGGTPYNEQFF	TGCGCCAGCAAGGATGGGGGGACCCCCTACAATGAGCAGTTCTTC
TRBV5-5	TRBD1	TRBJ2-1	few	CASSEGQGAYNEQFF	TGTGCCAGCAGCGAGGGACAGGGGGCCTACAATGAGCAGTTCTTC
TRBV25-1	.	TRBJ1-1	few	CASSGTRRTEAFF	TGTGCCAGTTCAGGGACTCGGAGGACTGAAGCTTTCTTT
TRBV23-1	TRBD1	TRBJ1-5	.	CARRGLYSNQPQHF	TGCGCCCGCAGGGGGCTCTATAGCAATCAGCCCCAGCATTTT
TRBV7-2	.	TRBJ2-6	.	CASSPRQGSGANVLTF	TGTGCCAGCAGCCCACGGCAGGGGTCTGGGGCCAACGTCCTGACTTTC
TRBV5-4	.	TRBJ2-3	.	CASSRVLGTDTQYF	TGTGCCAGCAGCCGCGTTCTTGGCACAGATACGCAGTATTTT
TRBV10-3	.	TRBJ2-1	many	CAITEGSDSLNEQFF	TGTGCCATCACCGAGGGGTCGGACTCTCTCAATGAGCAGTTCTTC
TRBV30	TRBD1	TRBJ2-1	.	CAWSADRVEQFF	TGTGCCTGGAGTGCAGACAGGGTGGAGCAGTTCTTC
TRBV7-3	.	TRBJ2-1	.	CATLGAAEQFF	TGTGCCACCCTAGGAGCAGCTGAGCAGTTCTTC
TRBV7-2	.	TRBJ2-3	many	CASSWPDTQYF	TGTGCCAGCAGCTGGCCGGATACGCAGTATTTT
TRBV9	.	TRBJ1-2	many	CASSVDGSLPYGYTF	TGTGCCAGCAGCGTAGATGGCAGTCTACCCTATGGCTACACCTTC
TRBV3-1	.	TRBJ1-1	many	CASSQDQGRQGFF	TGTGCCAGCAGCCAAGATCAGGGCCGCCAGGGGTTCTTT
TRBV2	TRBD2	TRBJ2-1	.	CASSPTGLAGTNEQFF	TGTGCCAGCAGCCCCACGGGACTAGCGGGGACCAATGAGCAGTTCTTC
TRBV5-5	.	TRBJ1-2	many	CASSLEWVSDGYTF	TGTGCCAGCAGCTTGGAGTGGGTATCCGATGGCTACACCTTC
TRBV19	TRBD2	TRBJ2-1	.	CASRGLAGSSYNEQFF	TGTGCCAGTAGGGGACTAGCGGGCAGCTCCTACAATGAGCAGTTCTTC
TRBV9	TRBD2	TRBJ2-3	many	CASSVELAGYADTQYF	TGTGCCAGCAGCGTAGAATTAGCGGGTTATGCAGATACGCAGTATTTT
TRBV7-2	.	TRBJ1-5	many	CASSLAGNGQPQHF	TGTGCCAGCAGCTTAGCAGGGAACGGTCAGCCCCAGCATTTT
TRBV6-5	.	TRBJ2-1	few	CASTMTVDNEQFF	TGTGCCAGCACCATGACAGTGGACAATGAGCAGTTCTTC
TRBV5-1	.	TRBJ1-1	many	CASNDWGGTEAFF	TGCGCCAGCAACGACTGGGGCGGGACTGAAGCTTTCTTT
TRBV6-2/TRBV6-3	.	TRBJ2-3	many	CASVAGGTDTQYF	TGTGCCAGCGTCGCAGGAGGGACAGATACGCAGTATTTT
TRBV2	.	TRBJ1-1	many	CASSERTGAYTEAFF	TGTGCCAGCAGTGAAAGGACTGGGGCTTACACTGAAGCTTTCTTT
TRBV12-3/TRBV12-4	TRBD1	TRBJ1-5	many	CASSSDRAQPQHF	TGTGCCAGCAGCTCGGACAGGGCTCAGCCCCAGCATTTT
TRBV18	.	TRBJ1-5	few	CASSPRVGVPQHF	TGTGCCAGCTCACCCAGGGTGGGGGTGCCCCAGCATTTT
TRBV18	.	TRBJ1-5	.	CASSPIPGQPQHF	TGTGCCAGCTCACCAATCCCGGGACAGCCCCAGCATTTT
TRBV29-1	.	TRBJ2-5	few	CSVGLSDSTVETQYF	TGCAGCGTTGGACTATCGGACAGTACAGTGGAGACCCAGTACTTC
TRBV6-5	.	TRBJ2-7	many	CASSQPGPPYEQYF	TGTGCCAGCAGCCAACCGGGACCTCCTTACGAGCAGTACTTC
TRBV7-9	.	TRBJ1-2	few	CASSSDIGYTF	TGTGCCAGCAGCTCAGACATTGGCTACACCTTC
TRBV28	TRBD2	TRBJ2-5	many	CASRSGSEETQYF	TGTGCCAGCCGTAGCGGGTCGGAAGAGACCCAGTACTTC
TRBV5-1	.	TRBJ1-1	many	CASSLGQRGTEAFF	TGCGCCAGCAGCTTAGGACAACGAGGCACTGAAGCTTTCTTT
TRBV5-5	TRBD1	TRBJ1-1	.	CASSFNLAQGGTEAFF	TGTGCCAGCAGCTTCAACCTAGCCCAGGGGGGGACTGAAGCTTTCTTT
TRBV19	.	TRBJ1-4	many	CASRGQSAATNEKLFF	TGTGCCAGTAGGGGACAATCGGCAGCAACTAATGAAAAACTGTTTTTT
TRBV19	.	TRBJ2-6	.	CASSITSGSSGANVLTF	TGTGCCAGTAGTATAACTTCGGGGTCCTCTGGGGCCAACGTCCTGACTTTC